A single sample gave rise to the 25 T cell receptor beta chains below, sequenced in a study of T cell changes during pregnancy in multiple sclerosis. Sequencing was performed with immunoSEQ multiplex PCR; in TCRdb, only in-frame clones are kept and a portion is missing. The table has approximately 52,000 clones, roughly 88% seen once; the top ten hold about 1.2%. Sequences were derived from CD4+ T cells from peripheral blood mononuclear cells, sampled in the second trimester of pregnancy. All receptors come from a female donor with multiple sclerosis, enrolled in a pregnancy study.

The chain's CDR3 is CAISAGTGFPSNQPQHF. Here the CDR3 DNA reads TGTGCCATCAGCGCCGGGACAGGGTTCCCAAGCAATCAGCCCCAGCATTTT. J is TRBJ1-5 and V is TRBV10-3, with 9 positions matching TRBD1. CDR1 and CDR2 from the germline V gene are ENHRY and SYGVKD. V trimming: 6 bases; J trimming: 1 base; junction bases outside the gene matches: 10. The CDR3 totals 17 residues.

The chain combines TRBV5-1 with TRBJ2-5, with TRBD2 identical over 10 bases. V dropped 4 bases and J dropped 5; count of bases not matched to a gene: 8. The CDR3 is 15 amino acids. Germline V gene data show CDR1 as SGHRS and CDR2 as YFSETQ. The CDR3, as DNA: TGCGCCAGCAGCAGGAGAGCGGGAGGGGTCGAGACCCAGTACTTC. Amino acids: CASSRRAGGVETQYF.

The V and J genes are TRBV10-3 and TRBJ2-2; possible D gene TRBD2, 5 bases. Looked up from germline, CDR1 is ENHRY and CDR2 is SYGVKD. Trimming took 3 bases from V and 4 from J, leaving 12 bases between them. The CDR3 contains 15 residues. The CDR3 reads CAISERGQLTGELFF. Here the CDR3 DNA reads TGTGCCATCAGTGAACGGGGTCAGCTCACCGGGGAGCTGTTTTTT.

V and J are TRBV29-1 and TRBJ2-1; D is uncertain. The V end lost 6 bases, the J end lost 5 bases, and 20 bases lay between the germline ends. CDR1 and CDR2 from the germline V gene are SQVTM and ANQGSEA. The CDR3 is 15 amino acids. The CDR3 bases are TGCAGCGTCGTCGTGGCCAGCTCGGGTAACAATGAGCAGTTCTTC. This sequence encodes CSVVVASSGNNEQFF.

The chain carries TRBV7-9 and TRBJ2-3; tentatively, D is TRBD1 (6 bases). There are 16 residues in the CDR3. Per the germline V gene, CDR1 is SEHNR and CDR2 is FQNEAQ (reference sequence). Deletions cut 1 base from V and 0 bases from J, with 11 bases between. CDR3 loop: CASSLVGQGSTDTQYF. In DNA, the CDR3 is TGTGCCAGCAGCTTAGTCGGGCAGGGGAGCACAGATACGCAGTATTTT.

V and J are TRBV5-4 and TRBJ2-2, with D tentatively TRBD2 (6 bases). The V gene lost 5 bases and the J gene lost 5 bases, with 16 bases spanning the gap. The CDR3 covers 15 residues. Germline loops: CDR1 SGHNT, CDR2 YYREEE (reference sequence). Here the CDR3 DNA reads TGTGCCAGCAGTTCTGAGTGGGGGAGGACCGGGGAGCTGTTTTTT. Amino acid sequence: CASSSEWGRTGELFF.

The CDR3 nucleotides are TGCGCCAGCAGCTTTAAAGCCTGGACTAGGAAAGGGGCCGGGGAGCTGTTTTTT. This sequence encodes CASSFKAWTRKGAGELFF. The chain joins TRBV5-1 to TRBJ2-2, with 7 positions matching TRBD2. In germline, CDR1 is SGHRS, CDR2 YFSETQ. The CDR3 has 18 residues. Trimming took 2 bases from V and 6 from J; bases not matched to a gene: 16.

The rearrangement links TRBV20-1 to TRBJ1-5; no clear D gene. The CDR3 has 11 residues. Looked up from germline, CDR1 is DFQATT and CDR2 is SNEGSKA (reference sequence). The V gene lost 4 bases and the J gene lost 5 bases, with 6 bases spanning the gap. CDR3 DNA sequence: TGCAGTGCTAAACCGGATCAGCCCCAGCATTTT. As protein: CSAKPDQPQHF.

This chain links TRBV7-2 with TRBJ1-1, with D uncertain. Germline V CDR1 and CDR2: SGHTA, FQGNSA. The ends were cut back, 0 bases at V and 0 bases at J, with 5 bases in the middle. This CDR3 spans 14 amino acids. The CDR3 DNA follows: TGTGCCAGCAGCTTAGCGCCGGTGAACACTGAAGCTTTCTTT. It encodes CASSLAPVNTEAFF.

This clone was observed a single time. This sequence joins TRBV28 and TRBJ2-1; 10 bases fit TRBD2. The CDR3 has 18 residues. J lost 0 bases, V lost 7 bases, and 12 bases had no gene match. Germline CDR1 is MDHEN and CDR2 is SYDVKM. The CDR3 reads CASTSAAGGDSSYNEQFF. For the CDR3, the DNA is TGTGCCAGCACATCGGCAGCGGGAGGGGACAGCTCCTACAATGAGCAGTTCTTC.

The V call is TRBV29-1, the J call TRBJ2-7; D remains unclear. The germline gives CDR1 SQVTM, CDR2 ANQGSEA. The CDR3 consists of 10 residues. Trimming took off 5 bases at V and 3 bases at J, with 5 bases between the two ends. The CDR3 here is CSVKSYEQYF. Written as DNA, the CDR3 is TGCAGCGTTAAGAGCTACGAGCAGTACTTC.

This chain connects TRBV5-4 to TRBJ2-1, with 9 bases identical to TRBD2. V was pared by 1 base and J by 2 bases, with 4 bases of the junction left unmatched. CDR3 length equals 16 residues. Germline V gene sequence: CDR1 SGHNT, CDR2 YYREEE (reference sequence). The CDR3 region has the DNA TGTGCCAGCAGCTTGCGGGCTAGCGGGGCCTACAATGAGCAGTTCTTC. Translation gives CASSLRASGAYNEQFF.

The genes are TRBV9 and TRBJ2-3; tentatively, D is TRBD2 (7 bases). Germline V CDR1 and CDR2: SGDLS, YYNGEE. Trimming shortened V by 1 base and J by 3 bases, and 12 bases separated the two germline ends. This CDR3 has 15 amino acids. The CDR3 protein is CASSVSGGRTDTQYF. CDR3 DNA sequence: TGTGCCAGCAGCGTATCGGGGGGCCGAACAGATACGCAGTATTTT.

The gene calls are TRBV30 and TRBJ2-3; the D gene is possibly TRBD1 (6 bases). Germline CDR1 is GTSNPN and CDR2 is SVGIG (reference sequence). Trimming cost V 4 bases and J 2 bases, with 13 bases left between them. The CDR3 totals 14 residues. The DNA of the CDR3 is TGTGCCTGGATGGTACAGGGCTTCACAGATACGCAGTATTTT. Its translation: CAWMVQGFTDTQYF.

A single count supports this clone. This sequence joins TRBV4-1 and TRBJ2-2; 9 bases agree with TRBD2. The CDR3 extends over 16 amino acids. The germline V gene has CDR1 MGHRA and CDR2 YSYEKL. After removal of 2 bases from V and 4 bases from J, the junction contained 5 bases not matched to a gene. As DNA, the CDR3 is TGCGCCAGCAGCCAAATAGCGGGAGTGAGCACCGGGGAGCTGTTTTTT. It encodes CASSQIAGVSTGELFF.

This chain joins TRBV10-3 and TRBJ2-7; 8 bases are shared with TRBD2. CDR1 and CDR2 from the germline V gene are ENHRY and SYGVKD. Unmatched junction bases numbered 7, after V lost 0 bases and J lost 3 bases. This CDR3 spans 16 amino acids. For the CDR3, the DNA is TGTGCCATCAGTGAGTCGACGGGGACTAGGAGCTACGAGCAGTACTTC. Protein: CAISESTGTRSYEQYF.

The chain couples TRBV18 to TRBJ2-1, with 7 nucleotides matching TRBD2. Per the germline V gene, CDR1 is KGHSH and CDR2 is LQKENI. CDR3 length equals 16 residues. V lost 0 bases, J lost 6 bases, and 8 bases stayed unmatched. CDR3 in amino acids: CASSPPSGGGSNEQFF. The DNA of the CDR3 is TGTGCCAGCTCACCACCGTCGGGGGGTGGGTCCAATGAGCAGTTCTTC.

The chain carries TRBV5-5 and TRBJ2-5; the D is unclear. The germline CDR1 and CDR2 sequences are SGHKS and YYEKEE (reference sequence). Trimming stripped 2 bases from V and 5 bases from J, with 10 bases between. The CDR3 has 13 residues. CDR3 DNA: TGTGCCAGCAGCTTACTTAGTTCGGAGACCCAGTACTTC. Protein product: CASSLLSSETQYF.

The CDR3 DNA is TGTGCCAGCAGCCCGGGACAGGGCCTCTATGGCTACACCTTC. It codes for CASSPGQGLYGYTF. V usage is TRBV14 and J usage is TRBJ1-2, with 9 bases matching TRBD1. The CDR3 runs to 14 residues. Germline CDR1 SGHDN, CDR2 FVKESK. V lost 4 bases, J lost 4 bases, and 4 bases stayed unmatched.

The CDR3 region is CASSFGPKETQYF. The CDR3 DNA reads TGCGCCAGCAGCTTTGGGCCGAAAGAGACCCAGTACTTC. The rearrangement links TRBV5-1 to TRBJ2-5, with no clear D. Germline-derived CDR1 and CDR2 are SGHRS and YFSETQ. Trimming cost V 2 bases and J 3 bases, with 8 bases left between them. The CDR3 spans 13 residues.

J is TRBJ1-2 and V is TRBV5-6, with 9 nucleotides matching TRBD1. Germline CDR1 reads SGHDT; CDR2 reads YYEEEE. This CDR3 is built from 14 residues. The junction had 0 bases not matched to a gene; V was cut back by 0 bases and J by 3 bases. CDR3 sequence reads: CASSLGTGDYGYTF. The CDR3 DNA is TGTGCCAGCAGCTTGGGGACAGGGGACTATGGCTACACCTTC.

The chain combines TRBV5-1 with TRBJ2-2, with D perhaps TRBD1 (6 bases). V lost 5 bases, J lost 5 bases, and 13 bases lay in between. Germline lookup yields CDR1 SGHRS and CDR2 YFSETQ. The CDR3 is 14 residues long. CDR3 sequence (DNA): TGCGCCAGCAGGTTTGGGGGCAAAACCGGGGAGCTGTTTTTT. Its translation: CASRFGGKTGELFF.

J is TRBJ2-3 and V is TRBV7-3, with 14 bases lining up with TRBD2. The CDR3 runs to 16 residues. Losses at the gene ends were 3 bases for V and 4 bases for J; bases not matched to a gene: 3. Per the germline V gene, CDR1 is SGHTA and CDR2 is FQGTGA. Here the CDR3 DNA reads TGTGCCAGCAGCTTGACTAGCGGGAGGGTTGCAGATACGCAGTATTTT. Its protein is CASSLTSGRVADTQYF. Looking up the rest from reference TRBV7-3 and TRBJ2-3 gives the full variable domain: GAGVSQTPSNKVTEKGKYVELRCDPISGHTALYWYRQSLGQGPEFLIYFQGTGAADDSGLPNDRFFAVRPEGSVSTLKIQRTERGDSAVYLCASSLTSGRVADTQYFGPGTRLTVL.

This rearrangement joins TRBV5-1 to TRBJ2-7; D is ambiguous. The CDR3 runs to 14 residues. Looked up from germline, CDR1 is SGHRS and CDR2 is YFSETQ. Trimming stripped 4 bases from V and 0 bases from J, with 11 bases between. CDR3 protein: CASSPRLASYEQYF. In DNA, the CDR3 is TGCGCCAGCAGCCCCCGACTGGCCTCCTACGAGCAGTACTTC.

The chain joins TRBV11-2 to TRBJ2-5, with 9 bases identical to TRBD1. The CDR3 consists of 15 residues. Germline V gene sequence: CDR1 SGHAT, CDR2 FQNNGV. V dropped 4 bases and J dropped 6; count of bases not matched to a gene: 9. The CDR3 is CASSSQADRGQTQYF. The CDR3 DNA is TGTGCCAGCAGCTCACAAGCGGACAGGGGCCAGACCCAGTACTTC.